The rows below give T cell receptor beta chains drawn from one sample of a study of blood T cell repertoires in COVID-19. Data came from immunoSEQ multiplex PCR; TCRdb stores just in-frame clones and leaves some out. This sample has 260,000 or so clones, with approximately 88% found just once. Material: peripheral blood. The receptor set was obtained from a human donor in a cohort sampled during active COVID-19. The CDR3 runs from the conserved cysteine through the conserved F or W.

V gene: TRBV30
J gene: TRBJ1-4
CDR3 protein: CAWSRGAHEKLFF

V gene: TRBV19
J gene: TRBJ2-7
CDR3 protein: CASNTPGQKYEQYF

V gene: TRBV6-5
J gene: TRBJ2-5
CDR3 protein: CASSYSSGTAQETQYF

V gene: TRBV19
J gene: TRBJ1-3
CDR3 protein: CASSFWSTRFGNTIYF

V gene: TRBV2
J gene: TRBJ2-5
CDR3 protein: CASSENMITQYF

V gene: TRBV11-2
J gene: TRBJ1-1
CDR3 protein: CASSSGGWDGNTEAFF

V gene: TRBV6-6
J gene: TRBJ1-2
CDR3 protein: CASSYPTGSYGYTF

V gene: TRBV3-1/TRBV3-2
J gene: TRBJ1-5
CDR3 protein: CASSQEAGGNQPQHF

V gene: TRBV28
J gene: TRBJ1-1
CDR3 protein: CASRGTGEWGTEAFF

V gene: TRBV6-5
J gene: TRBJ2-7
CDR3 protein: CASSLRTGVRYEQYF

V gene: TRBV7-3
J gene: TRBJ1-1
CDR3 protein: CASSLTPGPMNTEAFF

V gene: TRBV25-1
J gene: TRBJ1-4
CDR3 protein: CASSAGGEHEKLFF

V gene: TRBV19
J gene: TRBJ2-7
CDR3 protein: CASSMGQGVHEQYF

V gene: TRBV4-1
J gene: TRBJ2-5
CDR3 protein: CASSQPQSPQETQYF

V gene: TRBV9
J gene: TRBJ1-1
CDR3 protein: CASSVDEGSNAEAFF

V gene: TRBV6-5
J gene: TRBJ2-7
CDR3 protein: CASSYSARGNYEQYF

V gene: TRBV19
J gene: TRBJ2-7
CDR3 protein: CASSRERGESPEQYF

V gene: TRBV7-9
J gene: TRBJ1-2
CDR3 protein: CASSTAGVTASFGYTF

V gene: TRBV3-1/TRBV3-2
J gene: TRBJ2-1
CDR3 protein: CASSHPSLNEQFF

V gene: TRBV20-1
J gene: TRBJ2-1
CDR3 protein: CSAVSGRAPVF

V gene: TRBV28
J gene: TRBJ1-1
CDR3 protein: CASSSPRTGRTEAFF

V gene: TRBV3-1/TRBV3-2
J gene: TRBJ2-3
CDR3 protein: CASSQGQGDMDTQYF

V gene: TRBV7-9
J gene: TRBJ1-1
CDR3 protein: CAHVVGAGEAFF

V gene: TRBV27
J gene: TRBJ2-3
CDR3 protein: CASSSGTSGFTDTQYF

V gene: TRBV19
J gene: TRBJ2-1
CDR3 protein: CASSPPGTGLIIEQFF

V gene: TRBV7-9
J gene: TRBJ2-7
CDR3 protein: CASSALPGQGLYEQYF

V gene: TRBV6-5
J gene: TRBJ1-3
CDR3 protein: CASRVQEPGNTIYF

V gene: TRBV5-1
J gene: TRBJ1-2
CDR3 protein: CASSLLVAGDGYTF

V gene: TRBV5-4
J gene: TRBJ1-2
CDR3 protein: CASSTDSYGYTF

V gene: TRBV18
J gene: TRBJ2-3
CDR3 protein: CASSPVDRDRVNF

V gene: TRBV6-5
J gene: TRBJ2-7
CDR3 protein: CASSYSYRDYEQYF

V gene: TRBV7-2
J gene: TRBJ2-5
CDR3 protein: CASSPQAGVQETQYF

V gene: TRBV10-3
J gene: TRBJ2-1
CDR3 protein: CAIRGTTGGEQFF

V gene: TRBV5-1
J gene: TRBJ1-1
CDR3 protein: CASSPWTGGATEAFF

V gene: TRBV7-2
J gene: TRBJ2-7
CDR3 protein: CASSFRLAGGLVYEQYF

V gene: TRBV25-1
J gene: TRBJ2-4
CDR3 protein: CASQRGAKNIQYF

V gene: TRBV28
J gene: TRBJ1-5
CDR3 protein: CASSVTGLNQPQHF

V gene: TRBV6-5
J gene: TRBJ1-2
CDR3 protein: CASSTLGRANYGYTF

V gene: TRBV9
J gene: TRBJ2-5
CDR3 protein: CASTLGLGGETQYF

V gene: TRBV6-2/TRBV6-3
J gene: TRBJ2-7
CDR3 protein: CASSYSGRRYEQYF

V gene: TRBV2
J gene: TRBJ2-1
CDR3 protein: CASTRTSYYNEQFF

V gene: TRBV5-1
J gene: TRBJ1-4
CDR3 protein: CASKLTTNEKLFF

V gene: TRBV11-2
J gene: TRBJ2-7
CDR3 protein: CASSLDARAYEQYF

V gene: TRBV11-3
J gene: TRBJ2-2
CDR3 protein: CASSSRGNTGELFF

V gene: TRBV5-6
J gene: TRBJ1-6
CDR3 protein: CASSLNRVGSPLHF